The 8 T cell receptor beta chains in this list originate from one sample, sequenced in a study of T-cell reconstitution after alpha-beta-depleted transplantation in children. Unique molecular identifiers were incorporated when the TCRbeta library was constructed. Each CDR3 protein gets one entry after TCRdb re-called the PCR reads with MiXCR. This repertoire shows about 610,000 distinct CDR3 sequences, 25% to 30% found once; its top ten account for about 35%. The source was PBMCs, collected before TCRalphabeta/CD19-depleted stem cell transplant. The origin of the receptors is a boy under two years old with Wiskott-Aldrich syndrome, due to receive a stem cell transplant.

This clonotype was seen more than once but under ten times. This chain connects TRBV4-1 to TRBJ2-3; TRBD2 agrees at 11 bases. The CDR3 length is 18 residues. V was clipped by 1 base and J by 3 bases; unmatched bases: 9. The germline CDR1 and CDR2 sequences are MGHRA and YSYEKL. CDR3 sequence (DNA): TGCGCCAGCAGCCAAGTTGCGACCCGACTAGCGGGAACAGATACGCAGTATTTT. It codes for CASSQVATRLAGTDTQYF.

V usage is TRBV5-1 and J usage is TRBJ2-7; D uncertain. This CDR3 has 14 amino acids. Trimming took 3 bases from V and 4 from J, leaving 14 bases between them. CDR1 and CDR2 from the germline V gene are SGHRS and YFSETQ. The DNA of the CDR3 is TGCGCCAGCAGCTACGACTCCAAGGTTTACGAGCAGTACTTC. It yields the protein CASSYDSKVYEQYF.

This chain joins TRBV10-3 and TRBJ2-2; 12 bases are a match to TRBD1. From germline, CDR1 is ENHRY and CDR2 SYGVKD. With 8 bases clipped from V and 15 bases from J, the junction kept 10 bases outside the gene matches. This CDR3 is built from 13 residues. CDR3: CAIHTPGQGALFF. CDR3 nucleotide sequence: TGTGCCATCCATACCCCGGGACAGGGGGCTTTGTTTTTT.

CDR3 amino acids: CASREGVGYTEAFF. In DNA, the CDR3 is TGCGCCAGCAGGGAAGGGGTAGGATACACTGAAGCTTTCTTT. The chain couples TRBV4-1 to TRBJ1-1; D might be TRBD1 (5 bases). Germline V gene sequence: CDR1 MGHRA, CDR2 YSYEKL. This CDR3 has 14 amino acids. V gave up 6 bases and J gave up 3 bases, with 14 bases separating them.

The J gene is TRBJ2-3, the V gene TRBV5-5, with a tentative D call TRBD1 (6 bases). Trimming left V 2 bases short and J 4 bases short, with 11 bases between. CDR1 is SGHKS and CDR2 is YYEKEE in the germline V gene (reference sequence). There are 14 residues in the CDR3. DNA of the CDR3: TGTGCCAGCAGCTTCGTAAAGGGGGCAGATACGCAGTATTTT. As protein: CASSFVKGADTQYF.

Only a few counts were recorded for this clonotype. The chain uses TRBV5-6 and TRBJ2-1; D ambiguous. V gave up 4 bases and J gave up 7 bases, with 9 bases separating them. The CDR3 spans 12 residues. Looked up from germline, CDR1 is SGHDT and CDR2 is YYEEEE. The CDR3 sequence: CASSDGSNEQFF. The CDR3, as DNA: TGTGCCAGCAGCGACGGAAGTAATGAGCAGTTCTTC.

V and J are TRBV20-1 and TRBJ2-3, with D possibly being TRBD1 (6 bases). CDR3 length equals 14 residues. The germline CDR1 and CDR2 sequences are DFQATT and SNEGSKA (reference sequence). The V end lost 1 base, the J end lost 5 bases, and 13 bases lay between the germline ends. The CDR3 region has the DNA TGCAGTGCTAGAGCGGGTTCCAGGGGAGATACGCAGTATTTT. It encodes CSARAGSRGDTQYF.

This clonotype was recorded a few times. CDR3 residues: CASSLSGQGIPYNEQFF. Written as DNA, the CDR3 is TGTGCCAGCAGCTTATCGGGACAGGGCATCCCCTACAATGAGCAGTTCTTC. This chain links TRBV7-2 with TRBJ2-1; 9 bases agree with TRBD1. V lost 2 bases, J lost 2 bases, and 7 bases stayed unmatched. The CDR3 consists of 17 residues. Germline CDR1 is SGHTA and CDR2 is FQGNSA. The variable domain in full, completed from reference TRBV7-2 and TRBJ2-1, reads GAGVSQSPSNKVTEKGKDVELRCDPISGHTALYWYRQSLGQGLEFLIYFQGNSAPDKSGLPSDRFSAERTGGSVSTLTIQRTQQEDSAVYLCASSLSGQGIPYNEQFFGPGTRLTVL.